This record concerns one T cell receptor (beta chain) sequence. The antigen is unknown. V lost 9 bases and J 5 bases, leaving 22 bases between the germline ends. Germline V gene sequence: CDR1 ENHRY, CDR2 SYGVKD. CDR3 length: 15 amino acids. This sample is drawn from a study of beta chain features in type 1 diabetes. Study in general: Healthy donors, compared against patients, showed similar age, gender and cell yields.

Notes on the study in general: PCR might favor shorter templates, equally in patients and controls.

Expressed TCRB transcripts were sequenced because the isolated RNA had all been reverse transcribed beforehand. TCRdb's table, derived via immunoSEQ multiplex PCR, lists solely in-frame clones and lacks some. In the table there are 900,000 or so clones, 17% of which are singletons. This receptor was taken from a woman aged 18-35 years in good health. Input material: naive CD4+ T cells from blood. The chain has TRBV10-3 and TRBJ1-2; maybe TRBD1 (5 bases). Here the CDR3 reads CAIKSGTEVRYGYTF. CDR3 bases: TGTGCCATAAAGTCCGGGACGGAGGTTCGATATGGCTACACCTTC.